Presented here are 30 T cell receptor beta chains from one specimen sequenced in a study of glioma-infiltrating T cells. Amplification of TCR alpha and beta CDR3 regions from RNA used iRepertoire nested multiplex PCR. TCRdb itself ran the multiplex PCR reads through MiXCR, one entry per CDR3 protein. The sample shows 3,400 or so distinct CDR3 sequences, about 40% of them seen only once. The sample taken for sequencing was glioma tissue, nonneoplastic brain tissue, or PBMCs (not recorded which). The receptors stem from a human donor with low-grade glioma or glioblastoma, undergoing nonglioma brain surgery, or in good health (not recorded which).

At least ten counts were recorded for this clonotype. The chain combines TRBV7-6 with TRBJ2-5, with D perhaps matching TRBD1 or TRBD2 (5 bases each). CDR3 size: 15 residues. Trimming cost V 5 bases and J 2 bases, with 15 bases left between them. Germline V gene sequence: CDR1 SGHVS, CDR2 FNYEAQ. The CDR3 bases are TGTGCCAGCAGCCCGGGACCGAATATTCAAGAGACCCAGTACTTC. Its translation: CASSPGPNIQETQYF.

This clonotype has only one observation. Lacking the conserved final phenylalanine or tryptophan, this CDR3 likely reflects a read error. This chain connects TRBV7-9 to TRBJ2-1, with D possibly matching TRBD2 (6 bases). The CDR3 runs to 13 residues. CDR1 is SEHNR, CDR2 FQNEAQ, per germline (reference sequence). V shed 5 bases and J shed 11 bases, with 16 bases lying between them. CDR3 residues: CASSEDGGVKQFS. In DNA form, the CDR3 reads TGTGCCAGCAGCGAAGATGGAGGGGTTAAGCAGTTCTCC.

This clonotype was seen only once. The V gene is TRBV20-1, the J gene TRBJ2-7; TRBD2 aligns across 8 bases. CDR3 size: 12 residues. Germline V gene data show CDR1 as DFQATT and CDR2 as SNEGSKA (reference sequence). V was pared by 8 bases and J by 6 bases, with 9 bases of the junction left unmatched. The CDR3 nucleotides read TGCAGTTTTACGGGAGGGCCTGTCGAGCAGTACTTC. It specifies CSFTGGPVEQYF.

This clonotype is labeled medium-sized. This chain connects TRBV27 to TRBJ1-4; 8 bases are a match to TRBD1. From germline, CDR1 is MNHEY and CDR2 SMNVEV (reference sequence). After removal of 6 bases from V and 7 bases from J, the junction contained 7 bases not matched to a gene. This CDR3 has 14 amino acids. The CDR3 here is CASRGQGQVEKLFF. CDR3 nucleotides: TGTGCCAGCAGGGGGCAGGGACAGGTTGAAAAACTGTTTTTT.

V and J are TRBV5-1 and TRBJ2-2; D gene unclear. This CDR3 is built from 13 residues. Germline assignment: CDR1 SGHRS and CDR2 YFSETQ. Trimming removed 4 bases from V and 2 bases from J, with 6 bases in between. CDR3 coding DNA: TGCGCCAGCAGCAACGTTAACACCGGGGAGCTGTTTTTT. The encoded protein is CASSNVNTGELFF.

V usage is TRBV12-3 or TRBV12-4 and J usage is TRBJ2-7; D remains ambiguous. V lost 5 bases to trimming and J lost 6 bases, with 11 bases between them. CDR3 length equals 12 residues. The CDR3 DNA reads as TGTGCCAGCAGTCCGCACCTTGGCGAGCAGTACTTC. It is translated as CASSPHLGEQYF.

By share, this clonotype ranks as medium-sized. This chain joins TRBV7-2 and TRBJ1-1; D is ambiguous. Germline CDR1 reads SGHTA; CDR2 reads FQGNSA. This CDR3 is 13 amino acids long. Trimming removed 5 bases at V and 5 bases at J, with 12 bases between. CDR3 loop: CASSLSQETEAFF. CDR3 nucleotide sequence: TGTGCCAGCAGCCTATCGCAGGAAACTGAAGCTTTCTTT.

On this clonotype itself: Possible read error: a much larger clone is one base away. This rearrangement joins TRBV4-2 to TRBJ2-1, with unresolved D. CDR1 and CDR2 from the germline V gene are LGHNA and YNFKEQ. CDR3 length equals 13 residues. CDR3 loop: CASSQFPNNEQFF. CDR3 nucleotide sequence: TGTGCCAGCAGCCAATTCCCAAACAACGAGCAGTTCTTC.

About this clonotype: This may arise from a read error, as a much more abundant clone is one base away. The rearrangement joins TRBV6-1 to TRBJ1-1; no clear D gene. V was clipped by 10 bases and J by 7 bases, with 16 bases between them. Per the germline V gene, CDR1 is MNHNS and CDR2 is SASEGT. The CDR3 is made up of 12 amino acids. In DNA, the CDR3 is TGTGCCATGAGTGAGTTTTTGGGTGAAGCTTTCTTT. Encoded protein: CAMSEFLGEAFF.

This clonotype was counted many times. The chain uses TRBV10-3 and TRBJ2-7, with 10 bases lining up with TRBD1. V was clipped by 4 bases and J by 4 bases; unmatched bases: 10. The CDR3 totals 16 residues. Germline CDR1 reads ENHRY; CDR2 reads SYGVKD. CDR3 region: CAISGDPGQGIYEQYF. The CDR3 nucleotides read TGTGCCATCAGTGGTGACCCGGGACAGGGGATTTACGAGCAGTACTTC.

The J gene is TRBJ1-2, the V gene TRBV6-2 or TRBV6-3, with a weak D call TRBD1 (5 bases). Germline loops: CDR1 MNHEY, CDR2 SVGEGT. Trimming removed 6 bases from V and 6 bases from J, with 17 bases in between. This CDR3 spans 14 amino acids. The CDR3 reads CASSQSRGRDGYTF. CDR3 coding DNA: TGTGCCAGCAGCCAATCCCGGGGACGGGATGGCTACACCTTC.

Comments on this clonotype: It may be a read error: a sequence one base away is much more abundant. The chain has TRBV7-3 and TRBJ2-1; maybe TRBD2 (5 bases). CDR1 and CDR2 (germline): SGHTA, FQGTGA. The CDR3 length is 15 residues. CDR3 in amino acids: CASSLGAGTNNKQFF. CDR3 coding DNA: TGTGCCAGCAGCTTAGGCGCGGGTACCAACAATAAGCAGTTCTTC.

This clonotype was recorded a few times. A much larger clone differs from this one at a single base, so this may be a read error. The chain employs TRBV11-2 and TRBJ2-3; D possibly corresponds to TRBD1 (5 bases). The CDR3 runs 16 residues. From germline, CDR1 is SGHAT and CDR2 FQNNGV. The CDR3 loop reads CASSWGLELGTDTEYF. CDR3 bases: TGTGCCAGCAGCTGGGGCCTAGAGTTGGGAACAGATACGGAGTATTTT.

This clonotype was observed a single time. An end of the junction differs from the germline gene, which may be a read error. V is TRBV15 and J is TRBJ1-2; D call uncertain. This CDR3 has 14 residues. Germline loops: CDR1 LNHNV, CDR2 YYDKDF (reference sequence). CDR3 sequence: CATSRDRGNYGYTF. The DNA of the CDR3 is TGTGCCACTAGCAGAGATCGGGGAAACTATGGCTACACCTTC. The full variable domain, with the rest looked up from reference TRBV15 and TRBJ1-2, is DAMVIQNPRYQVTQFGKPVTLSCSQTLNHNVMYWYQQKSSQAPKLLFHYYDKDFNNEADTPDNFQSRRPNTSFCFLDIRSPGLGDTAMYLCATSRDRGNYGYTFGSGTRLTVV.

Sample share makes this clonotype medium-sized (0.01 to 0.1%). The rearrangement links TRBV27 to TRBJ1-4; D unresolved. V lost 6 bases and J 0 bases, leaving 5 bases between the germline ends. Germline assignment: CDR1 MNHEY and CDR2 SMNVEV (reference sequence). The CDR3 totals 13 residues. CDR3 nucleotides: TGTGCCAGCAGATCGGCAACTAATGAAAAACTGTTTTTT. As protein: CASRSATNEKLFF. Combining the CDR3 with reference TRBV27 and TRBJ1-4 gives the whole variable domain EAQVTQNPRYLITVTGKKLTVTCSQNMNHEYMSWYRQDPGLGLRQIYYSMNVEVTDKGDVPEGYKVSRKEKRNFPLILESPSPNQTSLYFCASRSATNEKLFFGSGTQLSVL.

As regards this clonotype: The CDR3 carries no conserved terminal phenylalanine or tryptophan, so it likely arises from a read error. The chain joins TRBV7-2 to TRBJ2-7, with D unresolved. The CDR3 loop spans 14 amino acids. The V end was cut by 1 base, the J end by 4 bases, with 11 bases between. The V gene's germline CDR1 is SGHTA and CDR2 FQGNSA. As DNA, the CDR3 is TGTGCCAGCAGCTTAGAGGGTGGCAGGTACGAGCAGTACCTC. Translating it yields CASSLEGGRYEQYL.

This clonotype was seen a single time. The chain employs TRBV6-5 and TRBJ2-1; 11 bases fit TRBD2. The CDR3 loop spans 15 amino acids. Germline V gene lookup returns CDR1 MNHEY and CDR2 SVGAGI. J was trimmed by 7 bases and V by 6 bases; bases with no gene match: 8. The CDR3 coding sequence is TGTGCCAGCAGGCCCGGGACTAGCGGTGGAAATGAGCAGTTCTTC. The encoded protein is CASRPGTSGGNEQFF.

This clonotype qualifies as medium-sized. CDR3 nucleotide sequence: TGTGCCAGCAGCTTAGGGAGTAGCACTGAAGCTTTCTTT. As protein: CASSLGSSTEAFF. This chain links TRBV7-9 with TRBJ1-1, with D unclear. The CDR3 totals 13 residues. The V gene's germline CDR1 is SEHNR and CDR2 FQNEAQ (reference sequence). V was cut by 1 base and J by 4 bases, with 7 bases left in between.

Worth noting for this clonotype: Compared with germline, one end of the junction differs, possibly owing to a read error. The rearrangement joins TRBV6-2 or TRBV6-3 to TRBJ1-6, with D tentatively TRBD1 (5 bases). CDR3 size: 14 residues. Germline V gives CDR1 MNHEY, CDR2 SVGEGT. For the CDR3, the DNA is TGTGCCAGCAGTGGGGACGGAGCTAATTCACCCCTCTACTTT. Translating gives CASSGDGANSPLYF.

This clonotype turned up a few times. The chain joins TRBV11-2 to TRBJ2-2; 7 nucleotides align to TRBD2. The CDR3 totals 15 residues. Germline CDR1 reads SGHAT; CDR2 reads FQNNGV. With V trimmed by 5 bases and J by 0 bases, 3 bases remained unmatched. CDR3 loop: CASSPTSANTGELFF. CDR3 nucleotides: TGTGCCAGCAGCCCAACTAGCGCGAACACCGGGGAGCTGTTTTTT.

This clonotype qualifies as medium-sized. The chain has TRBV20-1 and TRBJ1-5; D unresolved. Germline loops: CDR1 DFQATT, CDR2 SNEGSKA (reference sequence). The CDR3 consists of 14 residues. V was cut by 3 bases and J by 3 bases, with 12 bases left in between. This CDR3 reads CSARPRFDNQPQHF. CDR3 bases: TGCAGTGCTAGGCCCAGGTTTGACAATCAGCCCCAGCATTTT.

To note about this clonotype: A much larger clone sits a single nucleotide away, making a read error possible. CDR3 in amino acids: CASNLGGAGYEQYF. CDR3 DNA sequence: TGCGCCAGCAACTTGGGGGGAGCGGGTTACGAGCAGTACTTC. The rearrangement links TRBV5-5 to TRBJ2-7; D perhaps matches TRBD2 (6 bases). This CDR3 has 14 amino acids. The V gene's germline CDR1 is SGHKS and CDR2 YYEKEE (reference sequence).

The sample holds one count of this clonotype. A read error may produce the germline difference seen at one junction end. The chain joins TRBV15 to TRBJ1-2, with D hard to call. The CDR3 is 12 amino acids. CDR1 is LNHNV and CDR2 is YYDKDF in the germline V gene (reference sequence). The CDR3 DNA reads TGTGCCGACTCGGGTATAAACTATGGCTATACCTTC. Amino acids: CADSGINYGYTF.

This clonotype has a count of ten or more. CDR3 sequence: CASNPGGTGELFF. CDR3 bases: TGTGCCAGCAATCCAGGAGGAACCGGGGAGCTGTTTTTT. This chain links TRBV2 with TRBJ2-2, with a weak D call TRBD2 (5 bases). The V gene lost 7 bases and the J gene lost 5 bases, with 11 bases spanning the gap. CDR3 size: 13 residues. The germline V gene encodes CDR1 SNHLY and CDR2 FYNNEI. Complete variable domain (other parts from reference TRBV2 and TRBJ2-2): EPEVTQTPSHQVTQMGQEVILRCVPISNHLYFYWYRQILGQKVEFLVSFYNNEISEKSEIFDDQFSVERPDGSNFTLKIRSTKLEDSAMYFCASNPGGTGELFFGEGSRLTVL.

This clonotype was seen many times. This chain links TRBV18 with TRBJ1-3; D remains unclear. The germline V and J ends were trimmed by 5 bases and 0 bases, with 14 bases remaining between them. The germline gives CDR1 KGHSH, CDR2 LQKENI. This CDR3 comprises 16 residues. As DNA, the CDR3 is TGTGCCAGCTCATCCCCGACTCAGAGCTCTGGAAACACCATATATTTT. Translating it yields CASSSPTQSSGNTIYF.

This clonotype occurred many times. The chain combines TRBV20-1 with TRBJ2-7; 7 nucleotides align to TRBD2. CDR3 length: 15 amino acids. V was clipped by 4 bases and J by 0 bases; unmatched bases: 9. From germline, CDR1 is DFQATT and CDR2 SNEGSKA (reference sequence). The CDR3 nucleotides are TGCAGTGCTAAAAATCTAGCGGAGAGCTCCTACGAGCAGTACTTC. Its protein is CSAKNLAESSYEQYF.

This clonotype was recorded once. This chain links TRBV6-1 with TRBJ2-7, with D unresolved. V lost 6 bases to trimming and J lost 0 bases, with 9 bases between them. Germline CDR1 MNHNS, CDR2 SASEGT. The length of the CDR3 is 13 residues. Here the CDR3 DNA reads TGTGCCAGCAGACCGGGTGACTCCTACGAGCAGTACTTC. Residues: CASRPGDSYEQYF.

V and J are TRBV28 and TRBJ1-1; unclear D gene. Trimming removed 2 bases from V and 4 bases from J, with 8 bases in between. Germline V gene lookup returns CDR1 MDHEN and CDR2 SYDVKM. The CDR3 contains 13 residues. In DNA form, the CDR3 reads TGTGCCAGCAGTTTACGCGGTAGCACTGAAGCTTTCTTT. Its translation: CASSLRGSTEAFF.

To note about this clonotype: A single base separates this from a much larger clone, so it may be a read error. In DNA, the CDR3 is TGTGCCAGCAGGGTAGGAAGGGTAGAGACCAAGTACTTC. It yields the protein CASRVGRVETKYF. The V call is TRBV12-3 or TRBV12-4, the J call TRBJ2-5; D is unclear. The length of the CDR3 is 13 residues.

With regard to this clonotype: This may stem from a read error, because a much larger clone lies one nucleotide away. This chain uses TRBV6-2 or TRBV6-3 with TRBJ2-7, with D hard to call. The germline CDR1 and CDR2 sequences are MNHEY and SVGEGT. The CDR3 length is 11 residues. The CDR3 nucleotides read TGCTCCAGCAGTGAGAACAACGCGCAGTACTTC. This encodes CSSSENNAQYF.